The source of this T cell receptor (beta chain) is a study of shared clonotypes between healthy human individuals. This CDR3 is built from 14 residues. Germline V gene lookup returns CDR1 SEHNR and CDR2 FQNEAQ (reference sequence). V was pared by 4 bases and J by 1 base, with 11 bases between. Assay used: immunoSEQ multiplex PCR; TCRdb lists only in-frame clones, some missing. Here the sample spans about 700,000 clones, approximately 79% being singletons. The J gene is TRBJ2-7, the V gene TRBV7-9; D ambiguous. The TCR comes from a woman in her twenties or thirties in good health. The sequencing sample was made of memory CD4+ T cells sorted from blood. Subset: CD45RA-negative fraction. The CDR3 DNA reads as TGTGCCAGCAGCTATAATGCCCCGTCCTACGAGCAGTACTTC. Translating it yields CASSYNAPSYEQYF.